This TCR beta chain was obtained from a study of blood T cell repertoires in COVID-19. Overall study: The origin of the acute and convalescent COVID-19 samples was the United States, Italy and Spain. The cDNA or gDNA used as material had been derived from T cells, B-cell-depleted T cells, or PBMCs.

Authors' data handling: Amplification of reference gene primers provided the estimated nucleated cell counts. Sequencing was performed with immunoSEQ multiplex PCR; in TCRdb, only in-frame clones are kept and a portion is missing. That table gives V, J and clone size, and the DNA gave D and trimming. This repertoire shows 180,000 or so clones, around 78% found once; its top ten account for approximately 3%. The ends lost 4 bases at V and 1 base at J; junction bases unmatched: 2. The CDR3 extends over 15 amino acids. Germline V CDR1 and CDR2: KGHSH, LQKENI. The specimen sequenced was peripheral blood. The sequence was obtained from a woman of 80 years or more with active or convalescent COVID-19. The chain recombines TRBV18 with TRBJ1-5; TRBD1 matches 9 bases. CDR3 DNA: TGTGCCAGCTCACAACAGGGGGCGAGCAATCAGCCCCAGCATTTT. This sequence encodes CASSQQGASNQPQHF.